One sample yielded the 27 T cell receptor beta chains listed below, sequenced in a study of identical twins. TCRdb processed the 5' RACE reads anew with MiXCR; each CDR3 protein has one entry. The table shows 690,000 or so distinct CDR3 sequences, with 5.5% to 6.5% occurring only once. Sequencing input: naive T cells sorted from blood. These receptors were taken from a man aged 18 to 29 in good health.

The chain is built from TRBV20-1 and TRBJ1-2; D gene ambiguous. This CDR3 is built from 13 residues. V was trimmed by 4 bases and J by 0 bases, leaving 9 bases between them. Germline V CDR1 and CDR2: DFQATT, SNEGSKA (reference sequence). This CDR3 is CSAMVETNYGYTF. The CDR3 DNA is TGCAGTGCTATGGTAGAAACTAACTATGGCTACACCTTC.

This clonotype showed up many times. The CDR3 loop is CASSSRWGRGTSTTDTQYF. Here the CDR3 DNA reads TGTGCCAGCAGTTCCCGTTGGGGAAGAGGGACTAGCACCACAGATACGCAGTATTTT. The chain carries TRBV12-3 or TRBV12-4 and TRBJ2-3, with TRBD2 matching over 9 bases. The CDR3 runs 19 residues. J was trimmed by 2 bases and V by 4 bases; bases with no gene match: 16.

This clonotype was observed at least ten times. For the CDR3, the DNA is TGCAGTGCTAGCCACCCGAGCGCCGCTAGGCAGACCCAGTACTTC. It is translated as CSASHPSAARQTQYF. This sequence joins TRBV20-1 and TRBJ2-5; D ambiguous. The CDR3 extends over 15 amino acids. Germline CDR1 and CDR2: DFQATT and SNEGSKA (reference sequence). V was trimmed by 3 bases and J by 6 bases, leaving 20 bases between them.

This clonotype appeared many times. The chain combines TRBV12-3 or TRBV12-4 with TRBJ2-3; unclear D gene. This CDR3 has 14 residues. The ends were cut back, 11 bases at V and 2 bases at J, with 17 bases in the middle. Written as DNA, the CDR3 is TGTGCCGGCGCTCTGAGCCATGACACAGATACGCAGTATTTT. Protein: CAGALSHDTDTQYF.

This clonotype was detected a few times. V and J are TRBV6-5 and TRBJ2-3; TRBD2 is a possible D gene (5 bases). CDR1 is MNHEY and CDR2 is SVGAGI in the germline V gene. The CDR3 totals 13 residues. Trimming shortened V by 2 bases and J by 3 bases, and 6 bases separated the two germline ends. CDR3 sequence: CASSYRLTDTQYF. DNA for the CDR3: TGTGCCAGCAGTTACCGACTAACAGATACGCAGTATTTT.

The chain is built from TRBV4-2 and TRBJ2-5; TRBD2 is a possible D gene (5 bases). Trimming stripped 1 base from V and 7 bases from J, with 19 bases between. This CDR3 has 16 residues. In germline, CDR1 is LGHNA, CDR2 YNFKEQ. The CDR3, as DNA: TGTGCCAGCAGCCAAGGGTCTCCAGGAGGAAAAGGGACCCAGTACTTC. Protein product: CASSQGSPGGKGTQYF.

The CDR3: CASHEQGGYQETQYF. The DNA for the CDR3 is TGTGCCAGTCATGAACAGGGAGGGTACCAAGAGACCCAGTACTTC. The V call is TRBV12-3 or TRBV12-4, the J call TRBJ2-5, with D perhaps matching TRBD2 (7 bases). This CDR3 has 15 residues. V lost 9 bases, J lost 0 bases, and 17 bases lay in between.

CDR3 DNA sequence: TGCAGTGCTAGTAAGGGCTTGAGCACAGATACGCAGTATTTT. The encoded protein is CSASKGLSTDTQYF. This chain joins TRBV20-1 and TRBJ2-3; D unclear. The germline gives CDR1 DFQATT, CDR2 SNEGSKA (reference sequence). Trimming removed 3 bases from V and 0 bases from J, with 10 bases in between. This CDR3 comprises 14 residues.

This clonotype has more than one count but fewer than ten. The rearrangement uses TRBV29-1 and TRBJ1-2, with unresolved D. Germline lookup yields CDR1 SQVTM and CDR2 ANQGSEA. The CDR3 spans 13 residues. The V end lost 4 bases, the J end lost 4 bases, and 13 bases lay between the germline ends. DNA for the CDR3: TGCAGCGTTGTTGCCCTATCGCTCTATGGCTACACCTTC. Its translation is CSVVALSLYGYTF.

This clonotype was picked up many times. The V gene is TRBV7-3, the J gene TRBJ2-1; 12 bases match TRBD2. The germline V gene has CDR1 SGHTA and CDR2 FQGTGA. The CDR3 has 18 residues. Trimming at V came to 5 bases and at J to 0 bases, leaving 8 bases not matched to a gene. As DNA, the CDR3 is TGTGCCAGCAGCCCCACTAGCGGGAGGACTAGCTCCTACAATGAGCAGTTCTTC. Encoded protein: CASSPTSGRTSSYNEQFF.

DNA of the CDR3: TGCGCCAGCAGCCAAGAAGGGACTAGCGGGAGAGAGTTCTTC. It yields the protein CASSQEGTSGREFF. The V gene is TRBV4-1, the J gene TRBJ2-1; 14 nucleotides match TRBD2. The V segment lost 0 bases and the J segment 14 bases; nucleotides outside the gene matches: 3. Germline V gene lookup returns CDR1 MGHRA and CDR2 YSYEKL. The CDR3 is 14 residues long.

This clonotype was found many times. J is TRBJ2-1 and V is TRBV4-3, with D possibly TRBD2 on 5 matching bases. CDR1 and CDR2 from the germline V gene are LGHNA and YSLEER. CDR3 length equals 15 residues. The V and J ends lost 0 bases and 7 bases respectively, with 13 bases between them. The CDR3 nucleotides are TGCGCCAGCAGCCAAGAACGGGGTTTTACTAATGAGCAGTTCTTC. Translated: CASSQERGFTNEQFF.

There are a few counts of this clonotype. V usage is TRBV9 and J usage is TRBJ1-1, with TRBD1 matching over 11 bases. After removal of 4 bases from V and 5 bases from J, the junction contained 7 bases not matched to a gene. This CDR3 has 15 residues. Germline CDR1 is SGDLS and CDR2 is YYNGEE. CDR3 in DNA: TGTGCCAGCAGCCCTCGGACAGGGGGCGCGACTGAAGCTTTCTTT. It is translated as CASSPRTGGATEAFF. The full variable domain, rest sourced from reference TRBV9 and TRBJ1-1, is DSGVTQTPKHLITATGQRVTLRCSPRSGDLSVYWYQQSLDQGLQFLIQYYNGEERAKGNILERFSAQQFPDLHSELNLSSLELGDSALYFCASSPRTGGATEAFFGQGTRLTVV.

This clonotype turned up a few times. This chain uses TRBV30 with TRBJ2-4, with D unresolved. Germline V gene lookup returns CDR1 GTSNPN and CDR2 SVGIG (reference sequence). Trimming removed 3 bases from V and 2 bases from J, with 11 bases in between. CDR3 length: 14 amino acids. CDR3 sequence: CAWRGKGPKNIQYF. Written as DNA, the CDR3 is TGTGCCTGGAGGGGGAAGGGTCCCAAAAACATTCAGTACTTC.

V and J are TRBV30 and TRBJ2-5; a weak D match, TRBD2 (6 bases). With 2 bases removed from V and 7 bases from J, the gap between germline ends came to 17 bases. In germline, CDR1 is GTSNPN, CDR2 SVGIG (reference sequence). The CDR3 runs 14 residues. CDR3 sequence reads: CAWSLPGARGTQYF. The CDR3 region has the DNA TGTGCCTGGAGTCTTCCGGGAGCAAGGGGGACCCAGTACTTC.

This clonotype was counted ten times or more. The CDR3 DNA reads TGCGCCAGCACCCACGACAGGGCCACCGGGGAGCTGTTTTTT. Protein sequence: CASTHDRATGELFF. The chain joins TRBV5-1 to TRBJ2-2, with 7 bases aligning to TRBD1. The V and J ends lost 6 bases and 4 bases, in that order; junction bases with no gene match: 6. Germline V lookup: CDR1 SGHRS, CDR2 YFSETQ. The CDR3 runs 14 residues.

This chain uses TRBV27 with TRBJ1-1; D may be TRBD1 (5 bases). CDR1 MNHEY and CDR2 SMNVEV come from the germline V gene (reference sequence). The CDR3 totals 16 residues. The V and J ends lost 5 bases and 1 base respectively, with 17 bases between them. This CDR3 is CASSRLFGGTNTEAFF. For the CDR3, the DNA is TGTGCCAGCAGTCGTCTCTTCGGAGGGACGAACACTGAAGCTTTCTTT.

On this clonotype: This sequence may be a read error, since a much larger clone differs from it by one base. The DNA for the CDR3 is TGTGCCAGCAGCTTAGAAGTAGCGGGAATCCGAACCTACGAGCAGTACGTC. Protein product: CASSLEVAGIRTYEQYV. The V and J genes are TRBV7-8 and TRBJ2-7; the match to TRBD2 covers 8 bases. V shed 1 base and J 2 bases; nucleotides not matched to a gene: 10. In germline, CDR1 is SGHVS, CDR2 FQNEAQ. The CDR3 has 17 residues.

This clonotype was found many times. This rearrangement joins TRBV6-5 to TRBJ2-3, with D unclear. This CDR3 has 14 residues. V was clipped by 0 bases and J by 10 bases, with 14 bases between them. Germline CDR1 MNHEY, CDR2 SVGAGI. The CDR3 sequence: CASSYSNYGPAQYF. Here the CDR3 DNA reads TGTGCCAGCAGTTACTCGAATTACGGACCGGCGCAGTATTTT.

This clonotype came up many times. The chain couples TRBV30 to TRBJ1-1, with D possibly being TRBD1 (5 bases). Germline V lookup: CDR1 GTSNPN, CDR2 SVGIG (reference sequence). The CDR3 contains 12 residues. V lost 2 bases and J lost 7, with 11 bases in between. The CDR3: CAWSWMTVEAFF. CDR3 DNA sequence: TGTGCCTGGAGTTGGATGACAGTTGAAGCTTTCTTT. The whole variable domain, remainder taken from reference TRBV30 and TRBJ1-1, is SQTIHQWPATLVQPVGSPLSLECTVEGTSNPNLYWYRQAAGRGLQLLFYSVGIGQISSEVPQNLSASRPQDRQFILSSKKLLLSDSGFYLCAWSWMTVEAFFGQGTRLTVV.

J is TRBJ2-1 and V is TRBV27, with 14 bases matching TRBD2. Trimming at V came to 10 bases and at J to 8 bases, leaving 7 bases not matched to a gene. Germline V gives CDR1 MNHEY, CDR2 SMNVEV (reference sequence). The CDR3 length is 14 residues. The CDR3 region is CANSLGLAGDEQFF. DNA of the CDR3: TGTGCCAACAGCCTGGGACTAGCGGGAGATGAGCAGTTCTTC.

This clonotype was counted at least ten times. This sequence joins TRBV10-3 and TRBJ2-3; 16 bases agree with TRBD2. In germline, CDR1 is ENHRY, CDR2 SYGVKD. The CDR3 is made up of 16 amino acids. J was trimmed by 8 bases and V by 7 bases; bases with no gene match: 9. CDR3 protein: CAITPGLAGGQGTQYF. CDR3 in DNA: TGTGCCATCACGCCGGGACTAGCGGGAGGGCAGGGTACGCAGTATTTT.

This clonotype was recorded at least ten times. The chain is built from TRBV24-1 and TRBJ2-3; the D gene is possibly TRBD2 (5 bases). The CDR3 covers 17 residues. Between the trimmed V and J ends, which lost 3 bases and 1 base, there was a span of 16 bases. Germline values: CDR1 KGHDR, CDR2 SFDVKD. Here the CDR3 reads CATSDARTAPGTDTQYF. DNA for the CDR3: TGTGCCACCAGTGATGCCAGGACTGCCCCGGGCACAGATACGCAGTATTTT.

This clonotype has a count of ten or more. The CDR3 sequence is CASSLDWGRTTEAFF. In nucleotides, the CDR3 is TGCGCCAGCAGCTTGGATTGGGGGCGCACCACTGAAGCTTTCTTT. The rearrangement links TRBV5-1 to TRBJ1-1; possible D gene TRBD1, 6 bases. The CDR3 has 15 amino acids. Germline-derived CDR1 and CDR2 are SGHRS and YFSETQ. The V and J ends lost 0 bases and 4 bases respectively, with 13 bases between them.

This clonotype was seen many times. V is TRBV6-5 and J is TRBJ2-7; TRBD1 might be the D (6 bases). Germline CDR1 reads MNHEY; CDR2 reads SVGAGI. This CDR3 has 11 residues. CDR3 DNA sequence: TGTGCAGGGGGTCAGTTAGGTGAGCAGTACTTC. This gives the protein CAGGQLGEQYF.

This clonotype came up a few times. The chain links TRBV7-2 to TRBJ2-7, with D perhaps TRBD2 (7 bases). The germline gives CDR1 SGHTA, CDR2 FQGNSA. Trimming took off 5 bases at V and 3 bases at J, with 14 bases between the two ends. This CDR3 has 14 residues. The CDR3 bases are TGTGCCAGCAGCCACGGGGGCGGGAGCTACGAGCAGTACGTC. This codes for CASSHGGGSYEQYV.

This clonotype was observed at least ten times. This sequence joins TRBV12-3 or TRBV12-4 and TRBJ1-2; no definite D call. The CDR3 is 13 residues long. V lost 2 bases and J lost 8, with 12 bases in between. The CDR3 region has the DNA TGTGCCAGCAGTTTAACATTGCCGAGGGGCTACACCTTC. It is translated as CASSLTLPRGYTF.